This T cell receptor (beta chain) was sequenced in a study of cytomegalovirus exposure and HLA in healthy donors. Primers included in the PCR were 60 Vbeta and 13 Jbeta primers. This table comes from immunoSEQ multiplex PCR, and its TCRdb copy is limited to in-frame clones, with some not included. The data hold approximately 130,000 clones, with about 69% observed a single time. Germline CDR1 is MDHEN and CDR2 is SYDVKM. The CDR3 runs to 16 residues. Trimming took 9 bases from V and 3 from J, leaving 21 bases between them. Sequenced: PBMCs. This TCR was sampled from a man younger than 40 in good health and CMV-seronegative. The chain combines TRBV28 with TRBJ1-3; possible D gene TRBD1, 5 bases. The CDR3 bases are TGTGCCAGTTACTCCTTACAGGAAAAACTTGGAAACACCATATATTTT. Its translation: CASYSLQEKLGNTIYF.